A single sample is the source of the 9 T cell receptor beta chains below, sequenced in a study of monozygotic twins with inflammatory bowel disease. Reanalyzing the 5' RACE reads, TCRdb keeps one entry per CDR3 protein, without DNA. With roughly 320,000 distinct CDR3 sequences in the sample, the ten largest clones hold approximately 5.9%. Sequences were obtained from blood. These receptors were obtained from a human donor with ulcerative colitis or Crohn's disease, or a healthy co-twin of an affected twin (not recorded which).

The chain joins TRBV20-1 to TRBJ2-1. CDR1 and CDR2 from the germline V gene are DFQATT and SNEGSKA (reference sequence). This CDR3 spans 13 amino acids. This chain's CDR3 is CSAAARSRNEQFF.

CDR3 amino acids: CASSRQGPQETQYF. The chain employs TRBV5-1 and TRBJ2-5; there is no DNA to check the TCRdb D call of TRBD1. The germline CDR1 and CDR2 sequences are SGHRS and YFSETQ. CDR3 length equals 14 residues.

The chain carries TRBV20-1 and TRBJ2-3; TCRdb reports TRBD1, a call that lacks DNA to check it against. The germline gives CDR1 DFQATT, CDR2 SNEGSKA (reference sequence). CDR3 size: 12 residues. Here the CDR3 reads CSARPGSETQYF.

The V and J genes are TRBV7-9 and TRBJ2-1; TCRdb returns TRBD1, unconfirmable since there is no DNA. The CDR3 extends over 13 amino acids. Germline V CDR1 and CDR2: SEHNR, FQNEAQ (reference sequence). The CDR3 spells CASSGSGINEQFF.

V is TRBV20-1 and J is TRBJ1-2; the D gene TCRdb calls, TRBD1, cannot be checked with no DNA. Germline V gene data show CDR1 as DFQATT and CDR2 as SNEGSKA (reference sequence). This CDR3 has 13 amino acids. The CDR3 is CSASEPGSYGYTF.

The chain has TRBV20-1 and TRBJ2-2; TCRdb's D call, TRBD2, is unchecked because there is no DNA. CDR1 is DFQATT, CDR2 SNEGSKA, per germline (reference sequence). The CDR3 spans 16 residues. CDR3 sequence: CSAPLAGGTNTGELFF.

The chain couples TRBV5-1 to TRBJ1-5. The CDR3 is made up of 14 amino acids. Germline assignment: CDR1 SGHRS and CDR2 YFSETQ. CDR3: CASSLGSSNQPQHF.

The V call is TRBV30, the J call TRBJ2-1; TCRdb selects TRBD1, and the lack of DNA leaves this call unchecked. Germline assignment: CDR1 GTSNPN and CDR2 SVGIG (reference sequence). This CDR3 is 14 amino acids long. CDR3: CACPRARAYNEQFF.

The gene calls are TRBV20-1 and TRBJ1-1. The CDR3 loop spans 12 amino acids. CDR1 and CDR2 (germline): DFQATT, SNEGSKA (reference sequence). This CDR3 reads CSARGGNTEAFF.